One sample yielded the 22 T cell receptor beta chains listed below, sequenced in a study of T cells in Graves' hyperthyroidism and ophthalmopathy (dated by TCRdb to 2018 to 2020). Libraries were built with multiplex PCR. Reads for this sample came from an Illumina HiSeq 2000. TCR beta CDR3 regions were amplified from RNA transcripts. The first round of RT-PCR for the TCR CDR3 was performed with the HTBI primer set and the Qiagen OneStep RT-PCR kit. TCRdb applied fastp at Q25 and MiXCR to the public reads, then kept only in-frame beta chains. Entries are consolidated by CDR3 protein sequence, retaining the most common genes and DNA. This sample holds 690,000 or so distinct CDR3 sequences; 18% were observed only once. The ten largest account for approximately 15% of the sample. Source material: blood. The source of these receptors is a woman in her 50s with Graves' hyperthyroidism that later progressed to Graves' ophthalmopathy.

V and J are TRBV4-1 and TRBJ2-7, with unresolved D. The CDR3 is 13 residues long. CDR1 and CDR2 (germline): MGHRA, YSYEKL. The ends were cut back, 4 bases at V and 1 base at J, with 8 bases in the middle. The CDR3 sequence is CASSREGSYEQYF. The CDR3 coding sequence is TGCGCCAGCAGCCGAGAAGGGTCCTACGAGCAGTACTTC.

V and J are TRBV12-3 or TRBV12-4 and TRBJ1-4; 8 bases align to TRBD1. Trimming at V came to 11 bases and at J to 8 bases, leaving 7 bases not matched to a gene. The CDR3 loop spans 12 amino acids. CDR3 in DNA: TGTGCCTGTCGACAGGGGTGGGAAAAACTGTTTTTT. This sequence encodes CACRQGWEKLFF.

The gene calls are TRBV10-3 and TRBJ2-1, with a possible D match to TRBD1 (6 bases). The CDR3 totals 14 residues. Per germline, CDR1 ENHRY and CDR2 SYGVKD. The V and J ends lost 2 bases and 9 bases respectively, with 14 bases between them. The CDR3 reads CAISERTVGAEQFF. The CDR3 nucleotides are TGTGCCATCAGTGAGAGGACAGTGGGCGCTGAGCAGTTCTTC.

This clonotype showed up just a few times. The chain has TRBV19 and TRBJ1-5, with TRBD1 as a possible D gene (5 bases). CDR1 is LNHDA, CDR2 SQIVND, per germline (reference sequence). This CDR3 spans 15 amino acids. Trimming left V 3 bases short and J 2 bases short, with 11 bases between. As DNA, the CDR3 is TGTGCCAGTAGTATTGAGACAGAAGGCAATCAGCCCCAGCATTTT. Its protein product is CASSIETEGNQPQHF. Filled out from reference TRBV19 and TRBJ1-5, the complete variable domain reads DGGITQSPKYLFRKEGQNVTLSCEQNLNHDAMYWYRQDPGQGLRLIYYSQIVNDFQKGDIAEGYSVSREKKESFPLTVTSAQKNPTAFYLCASSIETEGNQPQHFGDGTRLSIL.

This clonotype was detected only a few times. The chain uses TRBV7-6 and TRBJ1-2; D is uncertain. Trimming removed 3 bases at V and 12 bases at J, with 17 bases between. In germline, CDR1 is SGHVS, CDR2 FNYEAQ. There are 13 residues in the CDR3. The CDR3 reads CASSFSWGTEHTF. CDR3 coding DNA: TGTGCCAGCAGCTTCAGTTGGGGTACGGAACACACCTTC. Filled out from reference TRBV7-6 and TRBJ1-2, the complete variable domain reads GAGVSQSPRYKVTKRGQDVALRCDPISGHVSLYWYRQALGQGPEFLTYFNYEAQQDKSGLPNDRFSAERPEGSISTLTIQRTEQRDSAMYRCASSFSWGTEHTFGSGTRLTVV.

This rearrangement joins TRBV7-9 to TRBJ2-3; a weak D match, TRBD2 (7 bases). Germline V gene lookup returns CDR1 SEHNR and CDR2 FQNEAQ (reference sequence). Trimming shortened V by 1 base and J by 2 bases, and 16 bases separated the two germline ends. CDR3 length: 17 residues. CDR3 DNA: TGTGCCAGCAGCTTAGAAGGGGCGGGGGCCCACACAGATACGCAGTATTTT. This sequence encodes CASSLEGAGAHTDTQYF.

This clonotype was counted only a few times. CDR3 loop: CASSVSGWETQYF. DNA for the CDR3: TGTGCCAGCAGCGTTTCAGGGTGGGAGACCCAGTACTTC. The chain is built from TRBV9 and TRBJ2-5; TRBD1 might be the D (5 bases). The CDR3 loop spans 13 amino acids. From germline, CDR1 is SGDLS and CDR2 YYNGEE. V lost 2 bases, J lost 5 bases, and 10 bases lay in between.

This clonotype was recorded a few times. This chain joins TRBV7-8 and TRBJ2-7; D is unresolved. Trimming shortened V by 8 bases and J by 0 bases, and 8 bases separated the two germline ends. The CDR3 sequence is 12 residues long. CDR1 is SGHVS, CDR2 FQNEAQ, per germline. This CDR3 is CASAPVSYEQYF. Here the CDR3 DNA reads TGTGCCAGCGCGCCCGTCTCCTACGAGCAGTACTTC.

This clonotype was seen ten or more times. V is TRBV12-3 or TRBV12-4 and J is TRBJ1-1; D might be TRBD1 (5 bases). V lost 5 bases to trimming and J lost 1 base, with 8 bases between them. The CDR3 length is 13 residues. The CDR3 sequence: CASSQGPNTEAFF. Here the CDR3 DNA reads TGTGCCAGCAGTCAGGGTCCGAACACTGAAGCTTTCTTT.

This clonotype was counted many times. The V and J genes are TRBV5-1 and TRBJ2-2; D not certain. Trimming shortened V by 4 bases and J by 2 bases, and 18 bases separated the two germline ends. Germline V gene lookup returns CDR1 SGHRS and CDR2 YFSETQ. This CDR3 spans 17 amino acids. The CDR3 DNA follows: TGCGCCAGCAGCCCGGGCTCCCGACACGGCAACACCGGGGAGCTGTTTTTT. It is translated as CASSPGSRHGNTGELFF.

V usage is TRBV11-1 and J usage is TRBJ2-7, with D perhaps matching TRBD1 or TRBD2 (5 bases each). V shed 6 bases and J shed 3 bases, with 21 bases lying between them. Looked up from germline, CDR1 is SGHAT and CDR2 is FQDESV (reference sequence). CDR3 length equals 16 residues. CDR3 coding DNA: TGTGCCAGCAGGGGTGGTCTGGGACCGACCCTCTACGAGCAGTACTTC. Translation: CASRGGLGPTLYEQYF.

This clonotype was seen ten or more times. The genes are TRBV11-2 and TRBJ1-1, with 8 nucleotides matching TRBD1. CDR3 length: 17 residues. Unmatched junction bases numbered 14, after V lost 5 bases and J lost 3 bases. Germline V gives CDR1 SGHAT, CDR2 FQNNGV. CDR3 DNA sequence: TGTGCCAGCAGCCCCAAAGTGAGGACAGGGACTGACACTGAAGCTTTCTTT. This encodes CASSPKVRTGTDTEAFF.

This clonotype turned up a few times. The chain uses TRBV12-3 or TRBV12-4 and TRBJ2-2; 8 nucleotides match TRBD2. V dropped 4 bases and J dropped 2; count of bases not matched to a gene: 9. The CDR3 is made up of 17 amino acids. The CDR3 sequence is CASSSGGANTNTGELFF. The CDR3 nucleotides are TGTGCCAGCAGTTCCGGGGGGGCCAACACCAACACCGGGGAGCTGTTTTTT.

CDR3 protein: CSVEGPRSYEQYF. The CDR3 DNA follows: TGCAGCGTTGAAGGGCCACGCTCCTACGAGCAGTACTTC. The V and J genes are TRBV29-1 and TRBJ2-7; D not resolved. The CDR3 loop spans 13 amino acids. Germline CDR1 SQVTM, CDR2 ANQGSEA. V gave up 1 base and J gave up 0 bases, with 7 bases separating them.

The chain employs TRBV4-1 and TRBJ2-5, with D maybe TRBD1 (6 bases). Germline lookup yields CDR1 MGHRA and CDR2 YSYEKL. V gave up 1 base and J gave up 3 bases, with 12 bases separating them. The CDR3 contains 15 residues. The CDR3, as DNA: TGCGCCAGCAGCCAAGCCCACAGGGACGAAGAGACCCAGTACTTC. It codes for CASSQAHRDEETQYF.

V usage is TRBV19 and J usage is TRBJ1-2; 8 bases are shared with TRBD1. Unmatched junction bases numbered 14, after V lost 9 bases and J lost 8 bases. The CDR3 is 14 amino acids. Germline values: CDR1 LNHDA, CDR2 SQIVND (reference sequence). CDR3 bases: TGTGCCAGCCGAAATCTAGGACAGGGTGGCGGCTACACCTTC. Translated, it gives CASRNLGQGGGYTF.

This clonotype has more than one count but fewer than ten. This chain links TRBV3-1 with TRBJ1-3; D is unresolved. The CDR3 consists of 17 residues. From germline, CDR1 is LGHDT and CDR2 YNNKEL (reference sequence). V was trimmed by 4 bases and J by 0 bases, leaving 16 bases between them. CDR3 sequence reads: CASSPVEDLSSGNTIYF. The CDR3 DNA follows: TGTGCCAGCAGCCCCGTCGAAGACTTGAGCTCTGGAAACACCATATATTTT. The variable domain in full, with the rest retrieved from reference TRBV3-1 and TRBJ1-3, is DTAVSQTPKYLVTQMGNDKSIKCEQNLGHDTMYWYKQDSKKFLKIMFSYNNKELIINETVPNRFSPKSPDKAHLNLHINSLELGDSAVYFCASSPVEDLSSGNTIYFGEGSWLTVV.

V is TRBV12-3 or TRBV12-4 and J is TRBJ1-6; TRBD1 might be the D (5 bases). V gave up 6 bases and J gave up 4 bases, with 13 bases separating them. The CDR3 runs to 15 residues. The CDR3 DNA sequence: TGTGCCAGCAGCCCCGGGGGAGGGTATAATTCACCCCTCCACTTT. Its protein is CASSPGGGYNSPLHF.

This chain uses TRBV20-1 with TRBJ1-5, with 8 nucleotides matching TRBD1. V was clipped by 5 bases and J by 9 bases; unmatched bases: 6. Germline CDR1 reads DFQATT; CDR2 reads SNEGSKA (reference sequence). The CDR3 runs to 12 residues. CDR3 DNA: TGCAGTGCTGGGACAGGCAAGCTGCCCCAGCATTTT. Translation: CSAGTGKLPQHF.

This clonotype was seen repeatedly, ten times or more. The rearrangement links TRBV2 to TRBJ1-2; 7 positions match TRBD1. Looked up from germline, CDR1 is SNHLY and CDR2 is FYNNEI. Unmatched junction bases numbered 12, after V lost 4 bases and J lost 4 bases. The CDR3 length is 16 residues. The CDR3 region is CASSGYTRGRSYGYTF. The DNA of the CDR3 is TGTGCCAGCAGTGGTTACACCAGGGGGAGAAGCTATGGCTACACCTTC.

There are a few counts of this clonotype. The chain combines TRBV7-9 with TRBJ1-2, with TRBD1 matching 11 bases. V lost 0 bases, J lost 5 bases, and 8 bases stayed unmatched. Germline V gene data show CDR1 as SEHNR and CDR2 as FQNEAQ (reference sequence). This CDR3 contains 17 residues. The CDR3 sequence: CASSLAGTGGFRYGYTF. CDR3 nucleotides: TGTGCCAGCAGCTTAGCCGGGACAGGGGGGTTCCGATATGGCTACACCTTC. Looking up the rest from reference TRBV7-9 and TRBJ1-2 gives the full variable domain: DTGVSQNPRHKITKRGQNVTFRCDPISEHNRLYWYRQTLGQGPEFLTYFQNEAQLEKSRLLSDRFSAERPKGSFSTLEIQRTEQGDSAMYLCASSLAGTGGFRYGYTFGSGTRLTVV.

J is TRBJ2-5 and V is TRBV11-3, with D maybe TRBD2 (6 bases). Trimming took off 0 bases at V and 5 bases at J, with 10 bases between the two ends. This CDR3 is 14 amino acids long. From germline, CDR1 is SGHNT and CDR2 YENEEA. In DNA form, the CDR3 reads TGTGCCAGCAGCTTAGATCACAGCGGGGAGACCCAGTACTTC. As protein: CASSLDHSGETQYF. The whole variable domain, remainder taken from reference TRBV11-3 and TRBJ2-5, is EAGVVQSPRYKIIEKKQPVAFWCNPISGHNTLYWYLQNLGQGPELLIRYENEEAVDDSQLPKDRFSAERLKGVDSTLKIQPAELGDSAVYLCASSLDHSGETQYFGPGTRLLVL.